This is a list of T cell receptor beta chains from one sample in a study of T cell changes during pregnancy in multiple sclerosis. Profiled with immunoSEQ multiplex PCR; TCRdb holds only in-frame clones, not every one. The top ten hold 6.5% to 9.5% of the sample, which has about 24,000 clones, roughly 85% seen once. Sequenced material: CD8+ T cells from peripheral blood mononuclear cells, taken in the first trimester of pregnancy. Receptors were obtained from a female donor in good health, enrolled as a control in a pregnancy study. Each CDR3 is given with its conserved first and last residue. The D gene is left open where the match is weak. The size entry is marked missing in some rows and otherwise reads once, few, many or a size class.

v_gene: TRBV6-4
abundance: .
j_gene: TRBJ2-3
d_gene: .
CDR3nt: TGTGCCAGCAGTGTTGCAGACACAGATACGCAGTATTTT
CDR3aa: CASSVADTDTQYF

v_gene: TRBV6-5
abundance: .
j_gene: TRBJ2-5
d_gene: TRBD1
CDR3nt: TGTGCCAGCAGTTACGAGGGACAGGGTATATCCCAGTACTTC
CDR3aa: CASSYEGQGISQYF

v_gene: TRBV2
abundance: .
j_gene: TRBJ2-7
d_gene: .
CDR3nt: TGTGCCAGCAGTGAAGATGGGCTCGAGCAGTACTTC
CDR3aa: CASSEDGLEQYF

v_gene: TRBV6-4
abundance: .
j_gene: TRBJ2-1
d_gene: TRBD1
CDR3nt: TGTGCCAGCGGGACAGGGGATGCTGAGCAGTTCTTC
CDR3aa: CASGTGDAEQFF

v_gene: TRBV29-1
abundance: .
j_gene: TRBJ2-7
d_gene: .
CDR3nt: TGCAGCGTTGTAAAGTCCGGTACCTACGAGCAGTACTTC
CDR3aa: CSVVKSGTYEQYF

v_gene: TRBV5-1
abundance: .
j_gene: TRBJ1-4
d_gene: TRBD1
CDR3nt: TGCGCCAGCAGCTTGAGCGCGGGACAGGGCGAAAAACTGTTTTTT
CDR3aa: CASSLSAGQGEKLFF

v_gene: TRBV2
abundance: .
j_gene: TRBJ1-1
d_gene: .
CDR3nt: TGTGCCAGCAGTGATAGGGGACTAGCCGCGGAAGCTTTCTTT
CDR3aa: CASSDRGLAAEAFF

v_gene: TRBV6-1
abundance: few
j_gene: TRBJ2-5
d_gene: .
CDR3nt: TGTGCCAGCAGTGTTGACCCCGGGTGGGAGACCCAGTACTTC
CDR3aa: CASSVDPGWETQYF

v_gene: TRBV4-2
abundance: .
j_gene: TRBJ2-7
d_gene: .
CDR3nt: TGTGCCAGCAGCCCATTGCGGGACTCCTACGAGCAGTACTTC
CDR3aa: CASSPLRDSYEQYF

v_gene: TRBV5-1
abundance: .
j_gene: TRBJ2-7
d_gene: TRBD1
CDR3nt: TGCGCCAGCAGCCGGGACAGGCGCGAGCAGTACTTC
CDR3aa: CASSRDRREQYF

v_gene: TRBV5-4
abundance: .
j_gene: TRBJ2-1
d_gene: .
CDR3nt: TGTGCCAGCAGCTTGGTTACTAGCATTGAGCAGTTCTTC
CDR3aa: CASSLVTSIEQFF

v_gene: TRBV5-1
abundance: .
j_gene: TRBJ1-2
d_gene: TRBD1
CDR3nt: TGCGCCAGCAGCTTGGCCCCCAGGGGGCCCCTCTATGGCTACACCTTC
CDR3aa: CASSLAPRGPLYGYTF

v_gene: TRBV23-1
abundance: .
j_gene: TRBJ2-7
d_gene: TRBD1
CDR3nt: TGCGCCAGCAGTGCACCGGGACAGTACTACGAGCAGTACTTC
CDR3aa: CASSAPGQYYEQYF

v_gene: TRBV7-2
abundance: .
j_gene: TRBJ2-7
d_gene: TRBD1
CDR3nt: TGTGCCAGCAGCTTAGGGGACAGGGGTCCCTACGAGCAGTACTTC
CDR3aa: CASSLGDRGPYEQYF

v_gene: TRBV10-3
abundance: .
j_gene: TRBJ1-1
d_gene: .
CDR3nt: TGTGCCATCAGTGAGGGTTGGGGGCAGGCCAACACTGAAGCTTTCTTT
CDR3aa: CAISEGWGQANTEAFF

v_gene: TRBV5-5
abundance: .
j_gene: TRBJ2-3
d_gene: .
CDR3nt: TGTGCCAGCAGCTTGGTGGGGGGGACAGGAGATACGCAGTATTTT
CDR3aa: CASSLVGGTGDTQYF

v_gene: TRBV9
abundance: .
j_gene: TRBJ2-7
d_gene: TRBD1
CDR3nt: TGTGCCAGCAGCGGGACAGGCCACGAGCAGTACTTC
CDR3aa: CASSGTGHEQYF

v_gene: TRBV12-2
abundance: .
j_gene: TRBJ1-4
d_gene: .
CDR3nt: TGTGCAAGTCGCTTAGGTCGCGGGAAGGTTCAAAAACTGTTTTTT
CDR3aa: CASRLGRGKVQKLFF

v_gene: TRBV30
abundance: .
j_gene: TRBJ2-3
d_gene: TRBD2
CDR3nt: TGTGCCGTGTCTAGCGGGATCCTCGATACGCAGTATTTT
CDR3aa: CAVSSGILDTQYF

v_gene: TRBV4-1
abundance: .
j_gene: TRBJ2-7
d_gene: .
CDR3nt: TGCGCCAGCAGCCAAGAGGAGGGGGGGGGCGGCTACGAGCAGTACTTC
CDR3aa: CASSQEEGGGGYEQYF

v_gene: TRBV27
abundance: .
j_gene: TRBJ1-5
d_gene: TRBD1
CDR3nt: TGTGCCACTGGGACAGTTAATCAGCCCCAGCATTTT
CDR3aa: CATGTVNQPQHF

v_gene: TRBV27
abundance: .
j_gene: TRBJ1-6
d_gene: .
CDR3nt: TGTGCCAGCAGCAGCGGACAGAGGAATTCACCCCTCCACTTT
CDR3aa: CASSSGQRNSPLHF

v_gene: TRBV9
abundance: .
j_gene: TRBJ1-1
d_gene: TRBD1
CDR3nt: TGTGCCAGCAGCGCCGGACAGGGGGCGAACACTGAAGCTTTCTTT
CDR3aa: CASSAGQGANTEAFF

v_gene: TRBV30
abundance: .
j_gene: TRBJ1-6
d_gene: .
CDR3nt: TGTGCCTGGAGTGTCCCAGGGCGATCACCCCTCCACTTT
CDR3aa: CAWSVPGRSPLHF

v_gene: TRBV2
abundance: .
j_gene: TRBJ1-4
d_gene: .
CDR3nt: TGTGCCAGCAGTGACTCTGGGACTGGAAATGAAAAACTGTTTTTT
CDR3aa: CASSDSGTGNEKLFF

v_gene: TRBV10-3
abundance: few
j_gene: TRBJ1-1
d_gene: .
CDR3nt: TGTGCCATCAGTGAGCTCAGGGCTGAAGCTTTCTTT
CDR3aa: CAISELRAEAFF

v_gene: TRBV10-2
abundance: .
j_gene: TRBJ2-7
d_gene: TRBD1
CDR3nt: TGCGCCAGCAGCTCCGGGACAGGGGGCGAGCAGTACTTC
CDR3aa: CASSSGTGGEQYF

v_gene: TRBV5-4
abundance: .
j_gene: TRBJ1-2
d_gene: .
CDR3nt: TGTGCCAGCAGCATAGGGGGAAGTGGAGCCTACACCTTC
CDR3aa: CASSIGGSGAYTF

v_gene: TRBV28
abundance: .
j_gene: TRBJ1-2
d_gene: .
CDR3nt: TGTGCCAGCACTCCTCGCGGGGACCCGCACCCTGACACCTTC
CDR3aa: CASTPRGDPHPDTF

v_gene: TRBV15
abundance: .
j_gene: TRBJ2-1
d_gene: TRBD2
CDR3nt: TGTGCCACCAGCGTGGGCGGGGGGGCGGACGAGCAGTTCTTC
CDR3aa: CATSVGGGADEQFF

v_gene: TRBV27
abundance: few
j_gene: TRBJ1-5
d_gene: .
CDR3nt: TGTGCCAGCAGTGCACAGGGTCCCTCCAACAATCAGCCCCAGCATTTT
CDR3aa: CASSAQGPSNNQPQHF

v_gene: TRBV5-1
abundance: few
j_gene: TRBJ1-2
d_gene: .
CDR3nt: TGCGCCAGCAGCTTGGAGATGGCCTCCTATGGCTACACCTTC
CDR3aa: CASSLEMASYGYTF

v_gene: TRBV4-3
abundance: .
j_gene: TRBJ2-1
d_gene: .
CDR3nt: TGCGCCAGCAGCCAACCCTGGAGCAGGGCGGTGAATGAGCAGTTCTTC
CDR3aa: CASSQPWSRAVNEQFF

v_gene: TRBV7-8
abundance: .
j_gene: TRBJ1-1
d_gene: .
CDR3nt: TGTGCCAGCAGCTTAGCGTATGACAGAGCAACGGACACTGAAGCTTTCTTT
CDR3aa: CASSLAYDRATDTEAFF

v_gene: TRBV5-8
abundance: .
j_gene: TRBJ1-4
d_gene: TRBD1
CDR3nt: TGTGCCAGCAGCTTGCAGGGGGGTAATGAAAAACTGTTTTTT
CDR3aa: CASSLQGGNEKLFF

v_gene: TRBV5-4
abundance: .
j_gene: TRBJ2-3
d_gene: .
CDR3nt: TGTGCCAGCAGTCCGACCCCCCTAGCAACCACAGATACGCAGTATTTT
CDR3aa: CASSPTPLATTDTQYF

v_gene: TRBV7-3
abundance: .
j_gene: TRBJ2-7
d_gene: .
CDR3nt: TGTGCCAGCAGCCCCGGCGACAGCTACGAGCAGTACTTC
CDR3aa: CASSPGDSYEQYF

v_gene: TRBV7-4
abundance: .
j_gene: TRBJ1-4
d_gene: TRBD1
CDR3nt: TGTGCCAGCAGCTTAGGAGGGACAGGGGTTCCTAATGAAAAACTGTTTTTT
CDR3aa: CASSLGGTGVPNEKLFF